This T cell receptor beta chain was sequenced during a study of Ad26.COV2.S vaccination and SARS-CoV-2 variants. In the study overall: Ad26.COV2.S shots went into the muscle once or twice, 56 days apart.

Profiled with immunoSEQ multiplex PCR; TCRdb holds only in-frame clones, not every one. Counted here are more than 400,000 clones, around 93% occurring once; the ten biggest clones make up 1.5% to 2%. The V gene's germline CDR1 is SGHRS and CDR2 YFSETQ. The CDR3 is 15 residues long. J was trimmed by 4 bases and V by 0 bases; bases with no gene match: 5. Treatment noted: around 19 received Ad26.COV2.S at low or high dose, single or two shots; roughly five received placebo; per-sample allocation not given. Sampling was done on day 63 after the first vaccine or placebo injection. Boston hosted the donor, who was an adult aged 18-55 years.

The J gene is TRBJ2-3, the V gene TRBV5-1; 7 nucleotides agree with TRBD1. This receptor was identified in a person aged 18-65 years who received the Ad26.COV2.S COVID-19 vaccine or a placebo. The sample here was peripheral blood, taken in a trial of Ad26.COV2.S vaccine versus placebo. CDR3 nucleotide sequence: TGCGCCAGCAGCTTGGAGAGGGGGCCGGCAGATACGCAGTATTTT. It translates to CASSLERGPADTQYF. The full variable domain, in which reference TRBV5-1 and TRBJ2-3 provide the parts outside the CDR3, is KAGVTQTPRYLIKTRGQQVTLSCSPISGHRSVSWYQQTPGQGLQFLFEYFSETQRNKGNFPGRFSGRQFSNSRSEMNVSTLELGDSALYLCASSLERGPADTQYFGPGTRLTVL.